In its sample, the clone carrying this T cell receptor beta chain was seen once. The sample originates from a study of cytomegalovirus exposure and HLA in healthy donors. Repertoires were generated with immunoSEQ multiplex PCR, while TCRdb's copy carries only in-frame clones and drops some. The table lists 80,000 to 100,000 clones, 87% of them singletons. Sequencing was carried out using PBMCs. The sequence came from a man aged 18 to 29 in good health and CMV-seropositive.

This CDR3 is CASSATGGWNEKLFF. The CDR3 bases are TGCGCCAGCAGCGCCACAGGGGGTTGGAATGAAAAACTGTTTTTT. This chain connects TRBV4-3 to TRBJ1-4; 8 bases align to TRBD1. The germline gives CDR1 LGHNA, CDR2 YSLEER. The J segment lost 5 bases and the V segment lost 5 bases, leaving 7 bases of the junction unmatched. The CDR3 runs to 15 residues.